Listed here are 13 T cell receptor beta chains from one sample, sequenced in a study of cytomegalovirus exposure and HLA in healthy donors. PCR primers comprised 60 Vbeta and 13 Jbeta primers. Libraries were prepared by immunoSEQ multiplex PCR; TCRdb keeps only in-frame clonotypes and omits some of them. The table includes 150,000 to 200,000 clones, approximately 80% detected once. The specimen was PBMCs. All receptors come from a woman aged 25-40 years in good health and CMV-seronegative.

The chain links TRBV16 to TRBJ1-3; maybe TRBD1 (6 bases). The length of the CDR3 is 15 residues. Germline CDR1 KGHSY, CDR2 FQNENV. The V gene lost 2 bases and the J gene lost 4 bases, with 12 bases spanning the gap. Written as DNA, the CDR3 is TGTGCCAGCAGCCAACTCGCAGGGGAGGGAAACACCATATATTTT. It specifies CASSQLAGEGNTIYF.

The chain employs TRBV29-1 and TRBJ2-5; 11 bases line up with TRBD2. This CDR3 comprises 14 residues. V was pared by 4 bases and J by 12 bases, with 13 bases of the junction left unmatched. Germline CDR1 is SQVTM and CDR2 is ANQGSEA. The CDR3 DNA sequence: TGCAGCGTTGTAATCCTAGCGGGGGGTTCCCCTAAGTACTTC. Translated, it gives CSVVILAGGSPKYF. The full variable domain, in which reference TRBV29-1 and TRBJ2-5 provide the parts outside the CDR3, is SAVISQKPSRDICQRGTSLTIQCQVDSQVTMMFWYRQQPGQSLTLIATANQGSEATYESGFVIDKFPISRPNLTFSTLTVSNMSPEDSSIYLCSVVILAGGSPKYFGPGTRLLVL.

This clone came up a few times. The chain couples TRBV6-1 to TRBJ1-1; maybe TRBD1 (6 bases). Between the trimmed V and J ends, which lost 5 bases and 4 bases, there was a span of 11 bases. Germline V gene data show CDR1 as MNHNS and CDR2 as SASEGT. The CDR3 is 13 amino acids. The CDR3 nucleotides are TGTGCCAGCAGTACAGGGAAAGTCACTGAAGCTTTCTTT. Translation gives CASSTGKVTEAFF.

The chain has TRBV29-1 and TRBJ1-4; 10 nucleotides align to TRBD1. CDR1 and CDR2 from the germline V gene are SQVTM and ANQGSEA. J was trimmed by 8 bases and V by 2 bases; bases with no gene match: 2. The CDR3 consists of 13 residues. The CDR3 nucleotides are TGCAGCGTTGAAAAGGGACAGGGGGAAAAACTGTTTTTT. This translates into CSVEKGQGEKLFF.

The chain employs TRBV11-2 and TRBJ1-4; no definite D call. V was cut by 8 bases and J by 8 bases, with 9 bases left in between. Germline assignment: CDR1 SGHAT and CDR2 FQNNGV. CDR3 length equals 11 residues. CDR3 nucleotides: TGTGCCAGCTCTCGGCGGGAAAAACTGTTTTTT. It codes for CASSRREKLFF.

J is TRBJ1-4 and V is TRBV7-2; 7 bases align to TRBD1. V lost 1 base to trimming and J lost 3 bases; unmatched junction nucleotides: 2. In germline, CDR1 is SGHTA, CDR2 FQGNSA. CDR3 size: 15 residues. CDR3 residues: CASSLEGQPNEKLFF. CDR3 DNA: TGTGCCAGCAGCTTAGAGGGACAGCCTAATGAAAAACTGTTTTTT.

V and J are TRBV5-1 and TRBJ1-2; the D gene is possibly TRBD1 (6 bases). V lost 1 base to trimming and J lost 6 bases, with 16 bases between them. From germline, CDR1 is SGHRS and CDR2 YFSETQ. The CDR3 contains 15 residues. CDR3 sequence (DNA): TGCGCCAGCAGCTTGTACCCACAGGGATCGGATGGCTACACCTTC. It encodes CASSLYPQGSDGYTF.

The genes are TRBV29-1 and TRBJ1-4; D gene unclear. Germline-derived CDR1 and CDR2 are SQVTM and ANQGSEA. The V end was cut by 1 base, the J end by 8 bases, with 5 bases between. The CDR3 runs to 11 residues. CDR3 in amino acids: CSVEVFEKLFF. CDR3 DNA sequence: TGCAGCGTTGAAGTCTTCGAAAAACTGTTTTTT.

A word on this clone: One end of the junction fails to match germline, which may point to a read error. The CDR3 reads CSSSLGQGGISGANVLTF. The CDR3 DNA sequence: TGTTCCAGCAGCTTGGGGCAGGGAGGGATCTCTGGGGCCAACGTCCTGACTTTC. The V and J genes are TRBV7-9 and TRBJ2-6, with 7 bases matching TRBD2. This CDR3 is built from 18 residues. The germline V gene encodes CDR1 SEHNR and CDR2 FQNEAQ (reference sequence). Based on the CDR3 plus reference TRBV7-9 and TRBJ2-6, the full variable domain is DTGVSQNPRHKITKRGQNVTFRCDPISEHNRLYWYRQTLGQGPEFLTYFQNEAQLEKSRLLSDRFSAERPKGSFSTLEIQRTEQGDSAMYLCSSSLGQGGISGANVLTFGAGSRLTVL.

The chain couples TRBV28 to TRBJ2-3; TRBD2 aligns across 10 bases. The CDR3 has 16 amino acids. V gave up 3 bases and J gave up 3 bases; unmatched junction bases: 6. Germline CDR1 reads MDHEN; CDR2 reads SYDVKM. The CDR3 DNA sequence: TGTGCCAGCAGTTTCCCTCTAGCGGGAGTTACAGATACGCAGTATTTT. As protein: CASSFPLAGVTDTQYF.

The chain couples TRBV7-3 to TRBJ2-7, with a tentative D call TRBD2 (6 bases). CDR3 size: 14 residues. Trimming took 2 bases from V and 3 from J, leaving 11 bases between them. Per the germline V gene, CDR1 is SGHTA and CDR2 is FQGTGA. The CDR3 bases are TGTGCCAGCAGCTTAGGGGGACTCAACTACGAGCAGTACTTC. Protein: CASSLGGLNYEQYF.

The chain couples TRBV7-3 to TRBJ2-1; TRBD2 agrees at 14 bases. With 5 bases clipped from V and 8 bases from J, the junction kept 2 bases outside the gene matches. Germline lookup yields CDR1 SGHTA and CDR2 FQGTGA. The CDR3 length is 14 residues. The CDR3 nucleotides are TGTGCCAGCAGCCGGACTAGCGGGGGGCATGAGCAGTTCTTC. It is translated as CASSRTSGGHEQFF. Filled out from reference TRBV7-3 and TRBJ2-1, the complete variable domain reads GAGVSQTPSNKVTEKGKYVELRCDPISGHTALYWYRQSLGQGPEFLIYFQGTGAADDSGLPNDRFFAVRPEGSVSTLKIQRTERGDSAVYLCASSRTSGGHEQFFGPGTRLTVL.

This clone was counted a few times. The V and J genes are TRBV6-1 and TRBJ2-7, with 13 positions matching TRBD2. The junction had 5 bases not matched to a gene; V was cut back by 4 bases and J by 5 bases. Germline loops: CDR1 MNHNS, CDR2 SASEGT. This CDR3 has 15 amino acids. The CDR3 DNA follows: TGTGCCAGCAGTGCCGGACTAGCGGGAGACAACGAGCAGTACTTC. As protein: CASSAGLAGDNEQYF.